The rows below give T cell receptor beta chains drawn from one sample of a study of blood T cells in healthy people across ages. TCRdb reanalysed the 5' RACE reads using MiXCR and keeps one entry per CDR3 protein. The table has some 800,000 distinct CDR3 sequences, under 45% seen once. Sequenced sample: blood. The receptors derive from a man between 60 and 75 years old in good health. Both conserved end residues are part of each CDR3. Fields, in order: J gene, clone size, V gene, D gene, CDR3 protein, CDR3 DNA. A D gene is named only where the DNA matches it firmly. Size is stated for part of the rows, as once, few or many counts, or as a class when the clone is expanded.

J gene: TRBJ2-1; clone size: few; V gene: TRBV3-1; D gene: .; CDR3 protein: CASSRREYSTRDNEQFF; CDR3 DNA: TGTGCCAGCAGCCGGCGAGAGTACTCGACAAGGGACAATGAGCAGTTCTTC
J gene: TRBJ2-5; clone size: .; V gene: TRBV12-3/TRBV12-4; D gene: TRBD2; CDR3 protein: CASSLAPLGVAGQETQYF; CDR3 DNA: TGTGCCAGCAGTTTAGCGCCCCTTGGGGTAGCGGGACAAGAGACCCAGTACTTC
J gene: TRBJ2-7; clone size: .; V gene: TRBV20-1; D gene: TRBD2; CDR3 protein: CSAISGGGPYEQYF; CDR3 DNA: TGCAGTGCTATTAGCGGGGGAGGGCCCTACGAGCAGTACTTC
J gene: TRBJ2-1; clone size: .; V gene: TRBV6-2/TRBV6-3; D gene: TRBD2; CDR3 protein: CASSPTAGEGNEQFF; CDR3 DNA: TGTGCCAGCAGCCCGACAGCGGGGGAAGGAAATGAGCAGTTCTTC
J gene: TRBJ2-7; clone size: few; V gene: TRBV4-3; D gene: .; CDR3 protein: CASSQDRARGTYEQYF; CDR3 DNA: TGCGCCAGCAGCCAAGATAGGGCCAGGGGAACCTACGAGCAGTACTTC
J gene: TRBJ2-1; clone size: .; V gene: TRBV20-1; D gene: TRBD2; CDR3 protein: CSANSGGLGRYEQFF; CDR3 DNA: TGCAGTGCCAACAGCGGGGGCCTAGGACGTTATGAGCAGTTCTTC
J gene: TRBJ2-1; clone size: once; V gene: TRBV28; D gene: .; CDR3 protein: CASGLDEQFF; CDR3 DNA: TGTGCCAGCGGCCTGGATGAGCAGTTCTTC
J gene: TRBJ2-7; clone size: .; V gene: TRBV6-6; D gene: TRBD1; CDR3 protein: CASSRTDRDYEQYF; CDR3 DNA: TGTGCCAGCAGTCGGACAGACAGGGACTACGAGCAGTACTTC
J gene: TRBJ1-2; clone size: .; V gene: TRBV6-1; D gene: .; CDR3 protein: CASRQTVGGTNYGYTF; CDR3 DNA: TGTGCCAGCAGGCAGACAGTGGGGGGGACTAACTATGGCTACACCTTC
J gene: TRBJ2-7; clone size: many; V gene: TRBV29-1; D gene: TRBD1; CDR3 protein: CSVTPQGSSYEQYF; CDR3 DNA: TGCAGCGTCACCCCACAGGGGAGCTCCTACGAGCAGTACTTC
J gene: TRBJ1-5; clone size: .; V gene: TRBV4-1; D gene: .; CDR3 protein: CASSQQGTGNQPQHF; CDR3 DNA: TGCGCCAGCAGCCAACAGGGAACAGGCAATCAGCCCCAGCATTTT
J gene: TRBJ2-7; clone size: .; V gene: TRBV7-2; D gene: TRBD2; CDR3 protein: CASSTPVAGGRSRGDYEQYF; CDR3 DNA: TGTGCCAGCAGCACGCCGGTAGCGGGGGGGAGGTCACGGGGGGATTACGAGCAGTACTTC
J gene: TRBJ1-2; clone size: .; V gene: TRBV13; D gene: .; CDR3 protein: CASSSQGTVGVNYGYTF; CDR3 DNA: TGTGCCAGCAGCTCACAGGGCACGGTGGGGGTAAACTATGGCTACACCTTC
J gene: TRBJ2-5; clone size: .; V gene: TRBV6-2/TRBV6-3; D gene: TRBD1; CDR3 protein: CASRLTGVREQYF; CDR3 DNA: TGTGCCAGCAGGCTGACAGGGGTGAGGGAGCAGTACTTC
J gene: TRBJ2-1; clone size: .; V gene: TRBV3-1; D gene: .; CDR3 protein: CASSQRTGDSSYNEQFF; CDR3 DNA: TGTGCCAGCAGCCAAAGGACGGGGGACTCTTCCTACAATGAGCAGTTCTTC
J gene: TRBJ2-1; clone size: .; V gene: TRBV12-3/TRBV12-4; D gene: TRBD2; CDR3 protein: CASSSTGGQFF; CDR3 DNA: TGTGCCAGCAGTTCTACGGGGGGGCAGTTCTTC